These T cell receptor beta chains were read from a single sample in a study of HIV-infected patients and healthy controls. Using its own MiXCR run on the 5' RACE reads, TCRdb lists one record per CDR3 protein. The sample shows about 15,000 distinct CDR3 sequences, around 6.7% of them seen only once. Input material: blood. These receptors came from an adult in good health. CDR3s include the opening cysteine and the closing phenylalanine or tryptophan. The D gene is left open where the match is weak. Some rows mark clone size as missing; the rest say once, few, many or name a class of expanded clone.

D gene	V gene	clone size	J gene	CDR3 protein	CDR3 DNA
.	TRBV7-6	many	TRBJ1-6	CASSFGGQNSPLHF	TGTGCCAGCAGCTTTGGGGGGCAGAATTCACCCCTCCACTTT
.	TRBV20-1	many	TRBJ1-2	CSAPPGPGFFSGYTF	TGCAGTGCCCCACCGGGGCCGGGTTTTTTTTCTGGCTACACCTTC
.	TRBV20-1	.	TRBJ2-1	CSAREIQKQFF	TGCAGTGCTAGAGAAATACAGAAGCAGTTCTTC
.	TRBV7-9	many	TRBJ2-3	CASSPRRTDTQYF	TGTGCCAGCAGCCCCCGACGGACAGATACGCAGTATTTT
.	TRBV29-1	.	TRBJ2-1	CSGGEVVQFF	TGCAGCGGGGGGGAAGTGGTGCAGTTCTTC
TRBD1	TRBV6-2/TRBV6-3	many	TRBJ2-7	CASTIHRGKYEQYF	TGTGCCAGCACTATCCACAGGGGAAAGTACGAGCAGTACTTC
.	TRBV18	.	TRBJ1-1	CASSPQGLNTEAFF	TGTGCCAGCTCACCGCAGGGGTTGAACACTGAAGCTTTCTTT
.	TRBV7-6	many	TRBJ1-3	CASSLEAGEAGNTIYF	TGTGCCAGCAGCTTAGAGGCAGGGGAGGCTGGAAACACCATATATTTT
.	TRBV7-9	once	TRBJ2-2	CASSSEGAVTGELFF	TGTGCCAGCAGCTCAGAGGGCGCGGTCACCGGGGAGCTGTTTTTT
.	TRBV7-2	few	TRBJ2-5	CASSWGDVYQETQYF	TGTGCCAGCAGCTGGGGGGACGTTTACCAAGAGACCCAGTACTTC
.	TRBV12-3/TRBV12-4	many	TRBJ2-1	CASSLVWDIYNEQFF	TGTGCCAGCAGTTTAGTATGGGACATCTACAATGAGCAGTTCTTC
.	TRBV6-2/TRBV6-3	medium-sized	TRBJ2-1	CASSYGDRSYNEQFF	TGTGCCAGCAGTTACGGGGACCGCTCCTACAATGAGCAGTTCTTC
.	TRBV7-8	few	TRBJ1-1	CASSSLVGNTEAFF	TGTGCCAGCAGCTCGCTGGTGGGGAACACTGAAGCTTTCTTT
TRBD2	TRBV4-2	medium-sized	TRBJ2-3	CASQLGTSVRTDTQYF	TGTGCCAGCCAGCTTGGGACTAGCGTTCGCACAGATACGCAGTATTTT
.	TRBV7-9	many	TRBJ2-3	CASSLVGPPQYF	TGTGCCAGCAGCTTAGTCGGGCCGCCCCAGTATTTT
.	TRBV6-6	.	TRBJ2-5	CASSYGAGLWQETQYF	TGTGCCAGCAGTTACGGGGCAGGGTTATGGCAAGAGACCCAGTACTTC
.	TRBV7-2	medium-sized	TRBJ2-7	CASSLNGVEQYF	TGTGCCAGCAGCTTAAACGGCGTCGAGCAGTACTTC
.	TRBV5-6	medium-sized	TRBJ1-1	CASSLLPDMNTEAFF	TGTGCCAGCAGCTTGCTCCCGGACATGAACACTGAAGCTTTCTTT
TRBD2	TRBV15	.	TRBJ2-7	CATSPSSGGSYEQYF	TGTGCCACCAGTCCTTCTAGCGGGGGGTCCTACGAGCAGTACTTC
TRBD1	TRBV29-1	many	TRBJ1-2	CSVGTGQGLYGYTF	TGCAGCGTCGGTACTGGACAGGGCCTCTATGGCTACACCTTC
.	TRBV5-1	many	TRBJ1-4	CASSFGHGLNEKLFF	TGCGCCAGCAGCTTCGGACACGGACTTAATGAAAAACTGTTTTTT
.	TRBV19	many	TRBJ2-3	CASTPSGARGDTQYF	TGTGCCAGTACCCCCTCGGGCGCCAGGGGAGATACGCAGTATTTT
.	TRBV4-3	few	TRBJ1-1	CASSQDPPGGGDTEAFF	TGCGCCAGCAGCCAAGATCCGCCCGGCGGGGGGGACACTGAAGCTTTCTTT
.	TRBV18	many	TRBJ2-3	CASSPTPPGASTDTQYF	TGTGCCAGCTCACCAACCCCGCCCGGGGCGAGCACAGATACGCAGTATTTT
TRBD1	TRBV28	many	TRBJ2-7	CASSFSTGFREQYF	TGTGCCAGCAGTTTCTCGACAGGGTTCAGGGAGCAGTACTTC
.	TRBV5-6	many	TRBJ2-5	CASSLDRYQETQYF	TGTGCCAGCAGCTTGGACAGGTATCAAGAGACCCAGTACTTC
.	TRBV20-1	many	TRBJ2-1	CSAKGGGEYNEQFF	TGCAGTGCCAAAGGGGGGGGTGAATACAATGAGCAGTTCTTC
TRBD2	TRBV7-9	many	TRBJ2-7	CASSPLAGGYEQYF	TGTGCCAGCAGCCCCCTAGCGGGAGGGTACGAGCAGTACTTC
TRBD2	TRBV6-1	many	TRBJ2-3	CASRLLYSGSTDTQYF	TGTGCCAGCAGATTACTATATAGCGGGAGCACAGATACGCAGTATTTT
TRBD2	TRBV5-1	many	TRBJ2-1	CASSLRLAGTYNEQFF	TGCGCCAGCAGCTTGAGGCTAGCGGGAACATACAATGAGCAGTTCTTC
TRBD2	TRBV29-1	many	TRBJ2-3	CSGAGTSGGAGTDTQYF	TGCAGCGGTGCCGGGACTAGCGGGGGGGCTGGCACAGATACGCAGTATTTT
.	TRBV3-1	many	TRBJ2-1	CASSQEYRYNEQFF	TGTGCCAGCAGCCAAGAATACAGATACAATGAGCAGTTCTTC
.	TRBV7-2	many	TRBJ1-1	CASSLQHVNTEAFF	TGTGCCAGCAGCTTACAGCATGTGAACACTGAAGCTTTCTTT
.	TRBV21-1	many	TRBJ2-1	CASSTAFCGGKDPPVNEQFF	TGTGCCAGCAGCACGGCGTTCTGCGGGGGAAAAGATCCCCCGGTAAATGAGCAGTTCTTC
TRBD2	TRBV27	many	TRBJ2-7	CASSLAGDSYEQYF	TGTGCCAGCAGTTTAGCGGGGGACTCCTACGAGCAGTACTTC
TRBD1	TRBV19	many	TRBJ1-2	CASTWTDRPYGYTF	TGTGCCAGTACCTGGACGGACAGGCCCTATGGCTACACCTTC
TRBD1	TRBV20-1	many	TRBJ1-2	CSATGQVNYGYTF	TGCAGTGCCACTGGACAGGTCAACTATGGCTACACCTTC
TRBD2	TRBV29-1	many	TRBJ2-1	CSAERLAGGLGEQFF	TGCAGCGCCGAACGACTAGCGGGGGGTTTGGGTGAGCAGTTCTTC
.	TRBV12-3/TRBV12-4	many	TRBJ2-1	CASSLEGGSHNEQFF	TGTGCCAGCAGTTTAGAGGGCGGGTCTCACAATGAGCAGTTCTTC
.	TRBV2	many	TRBJ1-5	CASSEGPYSNQPQHF	TGTGCCAGCAGTGAAGGACCTTATAGCAATCAGCCCCAGCATTTT
.	TRBV7-9	many	TRBJ2-1	CASSLAGTILDNEQFF	TGTGCCAGCAGCTTAGCAGGGACCATCCTCGACAATGAGCAGTTCTTC